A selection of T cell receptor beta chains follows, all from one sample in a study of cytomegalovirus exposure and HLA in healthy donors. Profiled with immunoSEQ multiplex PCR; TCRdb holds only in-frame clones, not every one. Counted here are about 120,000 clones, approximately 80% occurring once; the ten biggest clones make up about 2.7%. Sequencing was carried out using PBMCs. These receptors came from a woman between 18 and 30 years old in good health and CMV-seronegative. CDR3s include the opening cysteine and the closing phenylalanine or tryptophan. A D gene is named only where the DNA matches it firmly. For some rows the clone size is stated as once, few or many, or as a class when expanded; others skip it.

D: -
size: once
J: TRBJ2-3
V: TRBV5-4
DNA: TGTGCCAGCAGCCTCCCAACTCGTACCCGAGATACGCAGTATTTT
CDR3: CASSLPTRTRDTQYF

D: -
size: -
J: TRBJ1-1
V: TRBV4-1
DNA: TGCGCCAGCAGCCCCCCCGGGGAGATCAACACTGAAGCTTTCTTT
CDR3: CASSPPGEINTEAFF

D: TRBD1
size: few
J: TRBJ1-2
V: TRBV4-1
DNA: TGCGCCAGCAGCCAGGCCGGGACAGGGGGCGCATCTGGCTACACCTTC
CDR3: CASSQAGTGGASGYTF

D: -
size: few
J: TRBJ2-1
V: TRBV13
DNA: TGTGCCAGCAGCTCTACGTCCAGGAGGGATGAGCAGTTCTTC
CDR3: CASSSTSRRDEQFF

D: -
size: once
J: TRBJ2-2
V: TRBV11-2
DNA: TGTGCCAGCAGCTTAGGCCCGGCGACTGCCGGGGAGCTGTTTTTT
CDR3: CASSLGPATAGELFF

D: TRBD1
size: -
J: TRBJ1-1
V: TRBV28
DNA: TGTGCCAGCGGGGGGACAGGGGGCTTAGGCACTGAAGCTTTCTTT
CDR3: CASGGTGGLGTEAFF

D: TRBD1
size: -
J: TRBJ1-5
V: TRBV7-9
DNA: TGTGCCAGCAGCTCCACCGGGACAGGGTGGGGGGATAGCAATCAGCCCCAGCATTTT
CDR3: CASSSTGTGWGDSNQPQHF

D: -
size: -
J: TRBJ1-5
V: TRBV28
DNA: TGTGCCAGCAGTTTGGCACAGAGATATCAGCCCCAGCATTTT
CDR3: CASSLAQRYQPQHF

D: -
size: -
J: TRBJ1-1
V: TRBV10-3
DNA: TGTGCCATCCGGGAGAACACTGAAGCTTTCTTT
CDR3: CAIRENTEAFF

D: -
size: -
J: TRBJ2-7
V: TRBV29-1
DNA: TGCAGCGTTGAGGGGGACAACTCCTACGAGCAGTACTTC
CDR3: CSVEGDNSYEQYF

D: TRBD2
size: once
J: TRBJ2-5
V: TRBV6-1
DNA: TGTGCCAGCAAAGGGACTAGCGGAACATGGGAGACCCAGTACTTC
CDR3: CASKGTSGTWETQYF

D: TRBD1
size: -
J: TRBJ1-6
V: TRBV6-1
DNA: TGTGCCAGCAGTGAACACGGACAGGGGCAGGATTCACCCCTCCACTTT
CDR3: CASSEHGQGQDSPLHF

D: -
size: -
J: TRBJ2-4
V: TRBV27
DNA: TGTGCCAGCAGTCCTCTTTGGGAGGCCAAAAACATTCAGTACTTC
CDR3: CASSPLWEAKNIQYF

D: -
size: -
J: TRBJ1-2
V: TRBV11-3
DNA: TGTGCCAGCCGACGGCAGGGCGGAGGCTACACCTTC
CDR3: CASRRQGGGYTF

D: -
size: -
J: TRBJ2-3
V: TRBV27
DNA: TGTGCCAGCAGTTTATCGTCCGGTACGCAGTATTTT
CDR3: CASSLSSGTQYF

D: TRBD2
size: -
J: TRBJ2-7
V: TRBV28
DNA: TGTGCCAGCAGAAGACGGACTAGCGGGAGATCCTACGAGCAGTACTTC
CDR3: CASRRRTSGRSYEQYF

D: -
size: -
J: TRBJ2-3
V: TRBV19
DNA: TGTGCCAGTAGTATCGGACTAAAGGGGACAGATACGCAGTATTTT
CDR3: CASSIGLKGTDTQYF

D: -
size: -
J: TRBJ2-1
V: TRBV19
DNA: TGTGCCAGTAGTGCACATTTCAATGAGCAGTTCTTC
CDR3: CASSAHFNEQFF

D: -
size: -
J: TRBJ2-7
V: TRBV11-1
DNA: TGTGCCAGCAGCTTCGGCGGGAACTCCTACGAGCAGTACTTC
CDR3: CASSFGGNSYEQYF

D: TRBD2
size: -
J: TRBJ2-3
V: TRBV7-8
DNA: TGTGCCAGCAGCTTACGACTAGCGGGATCCACAGATACGCAGTATTTT
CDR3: CASSLRLAGSTDTQYF

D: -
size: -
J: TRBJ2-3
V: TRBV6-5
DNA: TGTGCCAGCAGCCTCAGTAGCTCCGTCACAGATACGCAGTATTTT
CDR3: CASSLSSSVTDTQYF

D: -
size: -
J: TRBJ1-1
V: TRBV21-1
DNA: TGTGCCAGCAGCCTGAGGGGGCAGGGAGAAGCTTTCTTT
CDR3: CASSLRGQGEAFF

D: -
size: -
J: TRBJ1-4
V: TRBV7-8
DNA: TGTGCCAGCAGCTTAGGGGGCCCAGGGAAACTGTTTTTT
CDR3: CASSLGGPGKLFF

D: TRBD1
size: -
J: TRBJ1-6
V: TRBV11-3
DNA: TGTGCCAGCAGGGATACAGGGGATAATTCACCCCTCCACTTT
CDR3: CASRDTGDNSPLHF

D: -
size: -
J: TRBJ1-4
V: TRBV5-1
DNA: TGCGCCAGCAGCTTGGAGGGGCAGGGGCAGAAAAAACTGTTTTTT
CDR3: CASSLEGQGQKKLFF

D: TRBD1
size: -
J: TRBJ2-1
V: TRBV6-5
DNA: TGTGCCAGCATAGGACAGGGCTCCTACAATGAGCAGTTCTTC
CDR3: CASIGQGSYNEQFF

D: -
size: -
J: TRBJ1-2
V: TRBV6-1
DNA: TGTGCCAGCAGTGTAGGACCAGAACAGGGTCTTCGTGGCTACACCTTC
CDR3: CASSVGPEQGLRGYTF

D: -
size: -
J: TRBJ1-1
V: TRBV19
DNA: TGTGCCAGTAGTATACGTGGGCCAGAGATAACTGAAGCTTTCTTT
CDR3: CASSIRGPEITEAFF